Each of the 25 T cell receptor beta chains below was sequenced from the same sample in a study of T-cell reconstitution after alpha-beta-depleted transplantation in children. The TCRbeta library incorporated unique molecular identifiers. In TCRdb, the PCR reads were re-called with MiXCR into one record per CDR3 protein. The sample has 100,000 or so distinct CDR3 sequences, around 6.1% seen once. Sequencing used PBMCs, mostly from graft donor cells, obtained 60 days after TCRalphabeta/CD19-depleted stem cell transplant. These receptors all stem from a female patient aged 2 to 10 who had a stem cell transplant for Fanconi anemia, so the T cells may come from the graft donor.

This clonotype was picked up many times. V gene TRBV28 combines with J gene TRBJ2-3, with D hard to call. This CDR3 comprises 15 residues. Trimming took off 3 bases at V and 8 bases at J, with 18 bases between the two ends. CDR1 MDHEN and CDR2 SYDVKM come from the germline V gene. DNA of the CDR3: TGTGCCAGCAGTTTTATCGGAGAATGGCTCGGTACGCAGTATTTT. It specifies CASSFIGEWLGTQYF.

This clonotype has a handful of counts. The V gene is TRBV20-1, the J gene TRBJ2-7; 9 bases align to TRBD2. V lost 3 bases, J lost 0 bases, and 3 bases stayed unmatched. Per germline, CDR1 DFQATT and CDR2 SNEGSKA (reference sequence). CDR3 length: 14 residues. CDR3: CSASSSGDSYEQYF. For the CDR3, the DNA is TGCAGTGCTAGTTCTAGCGGGGACTCCTACGAGCAGTACTTC.

In its sample, this clonotype was seen a few times. This chain connects TRBV18 to TRBJ2-2; no definite D call. With 6 bases removed from V and 4 bases from J, the gap between germline ends came to 18 bases. CDR3 length: 16 residues. The germline CDR1 and CDR2 sequences are KGHSH and LQKENI. The DNA for the CDR3 is TGTGCCAGCTCTCCGCTGGATCTGGCGTCCACCGGGGAGCTGTTTTTT. This gives the protein CASSPLDLASTGELFF.

A single count supports this clonotype. V gene TRBV20-1 combines with J gene TRBJ2-1, with TRBD2 matching over 12 bases. V was clipped by 1 base and J by 4 bases; unmatched bases: 5. The germline V gene has CDR1 DFQATT and CDR2 SNEGSKA (reference sequence). This CDR3 has 16 residues. As DNA, the CDR3 is TGCAGTGCTAGAGGACTAGCGGGAGCCTCTTACAATGAGCAGTTCTTC. This sequence encodes CSARGLAGASYNEQFF.

The chain recombines TRBV20-1 with TRBJ2-5; 10 nucleotides align to TRBD2. The CDR3 sequence is 14 residues long. Trimming took 5 bases from V and 5 from J; bases not matched to a gene: 8. The germline gives CDR1 DFQATT, CDR2 SNEGSKA (reference sequence). CDR3 coding DNA: TGCAGTGCTGCCCCCCCTAGCGGGGGCGAGACCCAGTACTTC. It encodes CSAAPPSGGETQYF.

This clonotype occurred many times. The chain has TRBV7-9 and TRBJ2-4; 8 positions match TRBD1. Unmatched junction bases numbered 9, after V lost 4 bases and J lost 4 bases. Germline V gene data show CDR1 as SEHNR and CDR2 as FQNEAQ (reference sequence). This CDR3 has 16 residues. CDR3 in DNA: TGTGCCAGCAGCTCCCAGGGGGCGCAACAGAAAAACATTCAGTACTTC. It encodes CASSSQGAQQKNIQYF.

This sequence joins TRBV11-2 and TRBJ2-1; TRBD2 matches 9 bases. V lost 0 bases to trimming and J lost 6 bases; unmatched junction nucleotides: 6. Per the germline V gene, CDR1 is SGHAT and CDR2 is FQNNGV. CDR3 length equals 16 residues. The CDR3 region has the DNA TGTGCCAGCAGCTTAGAGGCGGGGGGGCCGTTCAATGAGCAGTTCTTC. This sequence encodes CASSLEAGGPFNEQFF. The whole variable domain, remainder taken from reference TRBV11-2 and TRBJ2-1, is EAGVAQSPRYKIIEKRQSVAFWCNPISGHATLYWYQQILGQGPKLLIQFQNNGVVDDSQLPKDRFSAERLKGVDSTLKIQPAKLEDSAVYLCASSLEAGGPFNEQFFGPGTRLTVL.

This clonotype has a handful of counts. The chain links TRBV9 to TRBJ2-5; D remains unclear. Germline loops: CDR1 SGDLS, CDR2 YYNGEE. This CDR3 is 14 amino acids long. Trimming cost V 0 bases and J 5 bases, with 11 bases left between them. The CDR3 protein is CASSVGSRSETQYF. The CDR3 DNA is TGTGCCAGCAGCGTAGGCAGCCGGAGCGAGACCCAGTACTTC.

This clonotype was seen repeatedly, ten times or more. The chain uses TRBV28 and TRBJ1-5, with a possible D match to TRBD1 (5 bases). This CDR3 has 14 residues. Germline V CDR1 and CDR2: MDHEN, SYDVKM. Trimming cost V 10 bases and J 5 bases, with 18 bases left between them. The CDR3 region has the DNA TGTGCCACCACCATCGAGCAGGGTCATCAGCCCCAGCATTTT. This codes for CATTIEQGHQPQHF.

This clonotype was seen at least ten times. The genes are TRBV5-1 and TRBJ2-3, with 11 positions matching TRBD2. This CDR3 has 16 amino acids. After removal of 4 bases from V and 6 bases from J, the junction contained 10 bases not matched to a gene. Germline V gene data show CDR1 as SGHRS and CDR2 as YFSETQ. As DNA, the CDR3 is TGCGCCAGCAGCCCCCCTAGCGGGGGGTGGGGTGATACGCAGTATTTT. As protein: CASSPPSGGWGDTQYF.

The table lists this clonotype with many counts. V usage is TRBV12-3 or TRBV12-4 and J usage is TRBJ1-6; a possible D gene is TRBD1 (6 bases). This CDR3 is built from 16 residues. V lost 6 bases to trimming and J lost 0 bases, with 12 bases between them. CDR3 coding DNA: TGTGCCAGCAGCCAAGGGGGGAGCTCCTATAATTCACCCCTCCACTTT. As protein: CASSQGGSSYNSPLHF.

This clonotype showed up many times. V is TRBV11-1 and J is TRBJ2-3, with 7 bases that match TRBD1. V dropped 5 bases and J dropped 5; count of bases not matched to a gene: 4. The CDR3 sequence is 13 residues long. Germline lookup yields CDR1 SGHAT and CDR2 FQDESV (reference sequence). The CDR3 nucleotides are TGTGCCAGCAGCCCCCACAGGGGAGATACGCAGTATTTT. It encodes CASSPHRGDTQYF.

This clonotype occurred many times. The chain couples TRBV5-1 to TRBJ2-7; TRBD2 agrees at 11 bases. The CDR3 runs 14 residues. Germline V gene sequence: CDR1 SGHRS, CDR2 YFSETQ. V was pared by 2 bases and J by 7 bases, with 5 bases of the junction left unmatched. Here the CDR3 reads CASSLLAGEGEQYF. CDR3 DNA sequence: TGCGCCAGCAGCTTACTAGCGGGAGAGGGGGAGCAGTACTTC.

There are a few counts of this clonotype. V is TRBV28 and J is TRBJ1-5; D unclear. The CDR3 covers 15 residues. Between the trimmed V and J ends, which lost 5 bases and 1 base, there was a span of 12 bases. Germline V CDR1 and CDR2: MDHEN, SYDVKM. The CDR3 spells CASSTPGGSNQPQHF. For the CDR3, the DNA is TGTGCCAGCAGTACCCCGGGAGGGAGCAATCAGCCCCAGCATTTT.

This clonotype was found many times. This sequence joins TRBV10-3 and TRBJ2-1; D uncertain. Trimming left V 3 bases short and J 8 bases short, with 5 bases between. This CDR3 region has 11 residues. Germline CDR1 and CDR2: ENHRY and SYGVKD. CDR3 coding DNA: TGTGCCATCAGTGACGTCCATGAGCAGTTCTTC. As protein: CAISDVHEQFF.

There are many counts of this clonotype. The chain uses TRBV10-3 and TRBJ1-3; D gene ambiguous. The V and J ends lost 2 bases and 8 bases respectively, with 13 bases between them. The CDR3 covers 14 residues. Germline V gene data show CDR1 as ENHRY and CDR2 as SYGVKD. The DNA of the CDR3 is TGTGCCATCAGTGAGGGGGATTCAAGGTACACCATATATTTT. This sequence encodes CAISEGDSRYTIYF.

The sample holds a few counts of this clonotype. The V and J genes are TRBV6-1 and TRBJ1-3, with D unresolved. Germline V CDR1 and CDR2: MNHNS, SASEGT. Deletions cut 6 bases from V and 0 bases from J, with 15 bases between. The CDR3 length is 16 residues. In DNA, the CDR3 is TGTGCCAGCAGCGAAAGAAGACTCCACTCTGGAAACACCATATATTTT. Translating it yields CASSERRLHSGNTIYF.

There are a few counts of this clonotype. The chain combines TRBV4-2 with TRBJ2-5; D uncertain. Trimming shortened V by 2 bases and J by 2 bases, and 6 bases separated the two germline ends. Germline loops: CDR1 LGHNA, CDR2 YNFKEQ. The CDR3 loop spans 13 amino acids. In nucleotides, the CDR3 is TGTGCCAGCAGCCAATGGGTGCAAGAGACCCAGTACTTC. It specifies CASSQWVQETQYF.

This clonotype was picked up many times. CDR3 amino acids: CASSFRSGYTF. In nucleotides, the CDR3 is TGTGCCAGCAGTTTCAGGAGTGGCTACACCTTC. The V call is TRBV28, the J call TRBJ1-2; unclear D gene. The germline V and J ends were trimmed by 3 bases and 7 bases, with 6 bases remaining between them. Germline V lookup: CDR1 MDHEN, CDR2 SYDVKM. The CDR3 sequence is 11 residues long.

This clonotype showed up many times. This chain links TRBV7-2 with TRBJ2-3; D is unresolved. The CDR3 contains 14 residues. Trimming shortened V by 7 bases and J by 0 bases, and 11 bases separated the two germline ends. Per the germline V gene, CDR1 is SGHTA and CDR2 is FQGNSA. The CDR3 sequence: CASIYRNSTDTQYF. CDR3 DNA: TGTGCCAGCATCTACCGGAACAGCACAGATACGCAGTATTTT.

This clonotype came up a few times. The V and J genes are TRBV5-1 and TRBJ2-3; D is perhaps TRBD2 (6 bases). The CDR3 spans 15 residues. The germline V and J ends were trimmed by 4 bases and 4 bases, with 16 bases remaining between them. CDR1 is SGHRS, CDR2 YFSETQ, per germline. The CDR3 nucleotides are TGCGCCAGCAGCCGCCGGGAGATGGGGTCAGATACGCAGTATTTT. It codes for CASSRREMGSDTQYF.

This chain links TRBV12-3 or TRBV12-4 with TRBJ1-1; D remains unclear. This CDR3 contains 15 residues. The germline V and J ends were trimmed by 1 base and 0 bases, with 9 bases remaining between them. The DNA of the CDR3 is TGTGCCAGCAGTTTAGTTGGCAGTATGAACACTGAAGCTTTCTTT. Translated: CASSLVGSMNTEAFF.

This clonotype is deemed medium-sized. The chain links TRBV5-1 to TRBJ2-2; possible D gene TRBD1, 6 bases. The CDR3 extends over 14 amino acids. Trimming took 4 bases from V and 1 from J, leaving 8 bases between them. Germline V gene lookup returns CDR1 SGHRS and CDR2 YFSETQ. CDR3 sequence reads: CASSGQLNTGELFF. The CDR3 bases are TGCGCCAGCAGCGGACAGCTGAACACCGGGGAGCTGTTTTTT.

This clonotype was detected many times. V and J are TRBV11-2 and TRBJ2-7; 12 nucleotides agree with TRBD2. In germline, CDR1 is SGHAT, CDR2 FQNNGV. The ends lost 5 bases at V and 11 bases at J; junction bases unmatched: 13. The CDR3 totals 15 residues. The CDR3 DNA is TGTGCCAGCAGCCTAGCGGGGGGGCCTAGATCTGTGGAGTACTTC. It specifies CASSLAGGPRSVEYF. The whole variable domain, remainder taken from reference TRBV11-2 and TRBJ2-7, is EAGVAQSPRYKIIEKRQSVAFWCNPISGHATLYWYQQILGQGPKLLIQFQNNGVVDDSQLPKDRFSAERLKGVDSTLKIQPAKLEDSAVYLCASSLAGGPRSVEYFGPGTRLTVT.

This rearrangement joins TRBV13 to TRBJ2-3; 11 nucleotides match TRBD2. Germline trimming cut 2 bases from V and 4 bases from J; bases unmatched to any gene: 5. Germline V gene data show CDR1 as PRHDT and CDR2 as FYEKMQ (reference sequence). This CDR3 contains 16 residues. CDR3 amino acids: CASSLSVAGGPDTQYF. DNA for the CDR3: TGTGCCAGCAGCTTATCGGTAGCGGGGGGGCCAGATACGCAGTATTTT. Combining the CDR3 with reference TRBV13 and TRBJ2-3 gives the whole variable domain AAGVIQSPRHLIKEKRETATLKCYPIPRHDTVYWYQQGPGQDPQFLISFYEKMQSDKGSIPDRFSAQQFSDYHSELNMSSLELGDSALYFCASSLSVAGGPDTQYFGPGTRLTVL.